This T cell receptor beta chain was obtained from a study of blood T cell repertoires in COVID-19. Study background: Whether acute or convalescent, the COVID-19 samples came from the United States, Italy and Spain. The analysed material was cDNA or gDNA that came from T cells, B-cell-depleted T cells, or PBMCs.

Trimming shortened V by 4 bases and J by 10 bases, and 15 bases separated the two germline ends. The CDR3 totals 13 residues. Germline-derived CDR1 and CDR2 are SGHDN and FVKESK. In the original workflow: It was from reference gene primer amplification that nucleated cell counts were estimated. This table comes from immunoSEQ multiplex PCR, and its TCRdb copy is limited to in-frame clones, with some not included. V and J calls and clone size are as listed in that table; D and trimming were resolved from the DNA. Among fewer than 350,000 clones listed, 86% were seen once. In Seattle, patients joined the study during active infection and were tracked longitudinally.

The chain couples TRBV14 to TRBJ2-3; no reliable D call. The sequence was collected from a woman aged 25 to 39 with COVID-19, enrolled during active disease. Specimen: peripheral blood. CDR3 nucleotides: TGTGCCAGCAGCCCTACTATCTCTTTCCCGCAGTATTTT. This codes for CASSPTISFPQYF.